One T cell receptor (beta chain) is described in this entry. The sample belongs to a study of blood T cell repertoires in COVID-19. Participants reported their clinical history, and cohort assignment relied on those reports. Recovered participants had two consecutive negative NP/OP PCR tests, healthcare professional clearance, or symptom resolution. Sequencing was performed with immunoSEQ multiplex PCR; in TCRdb, only in-frame clones are kept and a portion is missing. The sample holds roughly 300,000 clones, just over 85% seen once. J lost 9 bases, V lost 5 bases, and 8 bases had no gene match. The CDR3 contains 16 residues. Looked up from germline, CDR1 is SNHLY and CDR2 is FYNNEI.

The sequence was collected from a woman under 30 who had recovered from COVID-19. The sequencing input was PBMCs or T cells enriched from blood (not recorded which). The V and J genes are TRBV2 and TRBJ1-6; 12 bases fit TRBD1. DNA of the CDR3: TGTGCCAGCAGTCTGGGACAGGGGGCGATTGGTTCACCCCTCCACTTT. Encoded protein: CASSLGQGAIGSPLHF.